This TCR beta chain was sequenced in a study of OX40 agonist ivuxolimab in advanced cancers. This CDR3 is 15 amino acids long. Trimming cost V 3 bases and J 3 bases, with 15 bases left between them. Germline CDR1 GTSNPN, CDR2 SVGIG (reference sequence). TCRdb keeps only in-frame clones here, not all; method: immunoSEQ multiplex PCR. The data contain 20,000 to 30,000 clones, 60% to 80% of them singletons. This clone appeared a few times. Its antigen is still unknown. Study-level points and caveats: Both blood CD4+ and CD8+ T cells showed clonal growth by week 6 at 0.1 to 3.0 mg/kg. Expanded clones were, on average, more numerous among CD8+ T cells than CD4+.

This sample comprised CD4+ or CD8+ T cells sorted from blood, obtained in a trial of the OX40 agonist ivuxolimab. The genes are TRBV30 and TRBJ1-5; D not certain. The sequence derives from an adult with an advanced solid tumor such as melanoma, head and neck, liver or kidney cancer. This CDR3 reads CAWRKDNVNNQPQHF. CDR3 DNA: TGTGCCTGGAGGAAGGATAACGTTAACAATCAGCCCCAGCATTTT.